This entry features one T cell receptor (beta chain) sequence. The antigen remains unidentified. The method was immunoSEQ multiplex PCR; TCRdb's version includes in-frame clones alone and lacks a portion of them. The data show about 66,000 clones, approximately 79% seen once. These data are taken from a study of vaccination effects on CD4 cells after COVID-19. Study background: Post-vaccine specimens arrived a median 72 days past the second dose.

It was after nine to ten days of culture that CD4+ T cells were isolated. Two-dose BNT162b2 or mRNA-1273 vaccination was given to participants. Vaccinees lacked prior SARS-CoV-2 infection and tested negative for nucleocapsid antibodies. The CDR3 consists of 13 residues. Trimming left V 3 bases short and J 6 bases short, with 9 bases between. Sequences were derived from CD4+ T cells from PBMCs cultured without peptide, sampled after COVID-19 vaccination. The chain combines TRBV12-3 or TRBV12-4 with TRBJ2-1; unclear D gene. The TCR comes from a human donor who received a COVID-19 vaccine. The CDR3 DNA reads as TGTGCCAGCAGTTTTAGTGTGACCAATGAGCAGTTCTTC. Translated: CASSFSVTNEQFF.